These 25 T cell receptor delta chains were all obtained from the same sample, sequenced in a study of gamma delta lymphoproliferative disorders and STAT genes. PBMCs from patients and controls supplied the genomic DNA for sequencing. TCRdb re-analyzed the multiplex PCR reads via CATT. In the table there are around 710 delta-chain clones, under 2% of which are singletons. Sequenced material: blood. These receptors originate from a human donor in good health.

This clone is classed as medium-sized. This is likely an artifact of a read error, given a far larger clone one base away. The V gene is TRDV2, the J gene TRDJ1; a weak D match, TRDD3 (6 bases). The CDR3 extends over 18 amino acids. Germline lookup yields CDR1 GEAIGNYY and CDR2 EKD. V was pared by 0 bases and J by 0 bases, with 19 bases between. The CDR3 coding sequence is TGTGCCTGTGACACCATCCTAGGTGGGGATCCCTACACCGATAAACTCATCTTT. Its protein is CACDTILGGDPYTDKLIF.

This clone occurred a few times. The genes are TRDV2 and TRDJ3; 11 bases are shared with TRDD3. V was clipped by 4 bases and J by 2 bases; unmatched bases: 9. This CDR3 contains 19 residues. Per the germline V gene, CDR1 is GEAIGNYY and CDR2 is EKD. CDR3 sequence: CACEPLGDTRPWDTRQMFF. Written as DNA, the CDR3 is TGTGCCTGTGAACCCCTGGGGGATACAAGACCCTGGGACACCCGACAGATGTTTTTC.

This clone was picked up a small number of times. The DNA is left out, because the CDR3 cannot be placed on it with certainty; the CDR3 is given as TCRdb lists it. This sequence joins TRAV29/DV5 and TRDJ1; the table's D call, TRDD3, has no DNA check behind it. Germline V gene data show CDR1 as NSMFDY and CDR2 as ISSIKDK. The CDR3 extends over 28 residues, inclusive of both ends. The CDR3 protein is CSVLLCSKRRPSGGIAPGDTFPTDKLIF.

This clone has more than one count but fewer than ten. The rearrangement joins TRDV2 to TRDJ1; 7 nucleotides align to TRDD3. V was pared by 0 bases and J by 4 bases, with 10 bases of the junction left unmatched. Germline CDR1 is GEAIGNYY and CDR2 is EKD. This CDR3 has 16 amino acids. The CDR3 region is CACDTGGSLGGDKLIF. As DNA, the CDR3 is TGTGCCTGTGACACCGGGGGATCCCTGGGGGGCGATAAACTCATCTTT.

This clone was recorded a few times. With only one base between it and a far larger clone, this is likely a read error. Different DNA sequences within this sample yield the same CDR3. J is TRDJ1 and V is TRDV2, with D possibly being TRDD3 (6 bases). Germline V CDR1 and CDR2: GEAIGNYY, EKD. The CDR3 has 19 residues. CDR3 coding DNA: TGTGCCTGTGACACCGTGACACCCCGGGGGAACAGATACACCGATAAGCTCATCTTT. Translated, it gives CACDTVTPRGNRYTDKLIF.

Only a few counts were recorded for this clone. A read error likely explains this, since a far larger clone differs by one base. This CDR3 is also generated by other DNA sequences in the sample. This chain links TRDV2 with TRDJ1; 12 bases match TRDD3. The V gene's germline CDR1 is GEAIGNYY and CDR2 EKD. This CDR3 is 18 amino acids long. The CDR3 spells CACDTLSTGGYLGDKLIF. For the CDR3, the DNA is TGTGCCTGTGACACTCTCAGTACTGGGGGATACTTGGGCGATAAACTCATTTTT.

In its sample, this clone ranks as medium-sized. This likely came from a read error, as a far larger clone is one base away. The same CDR3 arises from other DNA sequences in this sample as well. The chain carries TRDV2 and TRDJ3; 8 positions agree with TRDD3. From germline, CDR1 is GEAIGNYY and CDR2 EKD. The CDR3 sequence is 17 residues long. This CDR3 is CACDTGGYSWDTRQMFF. CDR3 DNA: TGTGCCTGCGACACCGGGGGATACTCCTGGGACACCCGACAGATGTTTTTC.

Comments on this clone: A far larger clone is off by one base, so a read error is likely. This same CDR3 is encoded by further DNA sequences in the sample. The chain carries TRDV1 and TRDJ3, with 11 bases that match TRDD3. The ends lost 4 bases at V and 4 bases at J; junction bases unmatched: 30. The germline V gene has CDR1 TSWWSYY and CDR2 QGS. The CDR3 covers 26 residues. CDR3 region: CALGGRPSYQDLLWGILDWDTRQMFF. CDR3 nucleotide sequence: TGTGCTCTTGGGGGCCGGCCTTCCTATCAAGACCTCCTCTGGGGGATACTAGATTGGGACACCCGACAGATGTTTTTC.

This clone was observed a few times. A read error likely explains this, since a far larger clone differs by one base. Other nucleotide sequences in the sample specify the same CDR3. The CDR3 is CACDTAGGMRSSWDTRQMFF. The DNA for the CDR3 is TGTGCCTGTGACACCGCGGGGGGGATGCGCAGCTCTTGGGACACCCGACAGATGTTTTTC. The chain couples TRDV2 to TRDJ3, with TRDD3 matching 7 bases. CDR1 and CDR2 from the germline V gene are GEAIGNYY and EKD. CDR3 length: 20 residues. V was clipped by 0 bases and J by 4 bases; unmatched bases: 14.

To note about this clone: The protein TCRdb gives is from a much larger clone and does not agree with this DNA's translation at residue 7, likely a read error; the protein shown here comes from the DNA. The V gene is TRDV2, the J gene TRDJ1, with D hard to call. This CDR3 spans 15 amino acids. Germline loops: CDR1 GEAIGNYY, CDR2 EKD. V was cut by 0 bases and J by 0 bases, with 10 bases left in between. The CDR3 nucleotides read TGTGCCTGTGACACCGTCAGGGAGTACACCGATAAACTCATCTTT. This sequence encodes CACDTVREYTDKLIF.

Details on this clone: The protein that TCRdb holds for this DNA derives from a much larger clone and differs from the translated DNA at residue 13, which likely indicates a read error; the protein shown here is translated from the DNA. The chain has TRDV2 and TRDJ1, with 8 bases fitting TRDD3. The germline V gene encodes CDR1 GEAIGNYY and CDR2 EKD. V was pared by 1 base and J by 4 bases, with 16 bases of the junction left unmatched. The CDR3 runs to 18 residues. This CDR3 reads CACDTVGTGGSYIDKLIF. The CDR3 DNA sequence: TGTGCCTGTGACACGGTGGGTACTGGGGGGTCGTACATCGATAAACTCATCTTT.

There are a few counts of this clone. The chain joins TRDV2 to TRDJ1; 10 bases fit TRDD3. The CDR3 sequence is 17 residues long. The V gene end was trimmed by 3 bases and the J gene end by 3 bases; junction bases not matched to a gene: 12. The germline CDR1 and CDR2 sequences are GEAIGNYY and EKD. This chain's CDR3 is CACDPVLRTGGSDKLIF. CDR3 coding DNA: TGTGCCTGTGACCCGGTTTTGCGTACTGGGGGATCCGATAAACTCATCTTT.

There are a few counts of this clone. The translation of this DNA and the TCRdb protein of a much larger clone differ at residue 11, probably owing to a read error; the protein shown here is translated from the DNA. The V call is TRDV2, the J call TRDJ1; 10 nucleotides agree with TRDD3. The V gene's germline CDR1 is GEAIGNYY and CDR2 EKD. V was pared by 1 base and J by 4 bases, with 14 bases of the junction left unmatched. The CDR3 loop spans 18 amino acids. Written as DNA, the CDR3 is TGTGCCTGTGACACTCTCAGTACTGGGGGATGCTTGGGCGATAAACTCATCTTT. Protein: CACDTLSTGGCLGDKLIF.

With respect to this clone: A read error likely explains this, since a far larger clone differs by one base. Other nucleotide sequences from this sample produce the same CDR3. CDR3 nucleotides: TGTGCCTGTGATAGCGTCGGGGAGTCCACCGATAAACTCATTTTT. Its translation is CACDSVGESTDKLIF. The chain employs TRDV2 and TRDJ1; D perhaps matches TRDD3 (5 bases). The germline gives CDR1 GEAIGNYY, CDR2 EKD. The CDR3 is made up of 15 amino acids.

This clone has more than one count but fewer than ten. The TCRdb record carries a much larger clone's protein, which differs from this DNA's translation at residue 11; a read error is the likely cause, and the protein listed here is the DNA translation. This chain connects TRDV2 to TRDJ1, with 8 bases aligning to TRDD3. This CDR3 spans 18 amino acids. Trimming cost V 1 base and J 7 bases; bases outside gene matches: 19. The germline gives CDR1 GEAIGNYY, CDR2 EKD. CDR3 in DNA: TGTGCCTGTGACACGCTCGCCTCTGGGGGACCCGCTTTGGGTAAACTCATCTTT. Encoded protein: CACDTLASGGPALGKLIF.

This clone is labeled medium-sized (0.01 to 0.1%). This sequence is one base from a far larger clone and is likely a read error. The chain recombines TRDV1 with TRDJ3; TRDD3 agrees at 11 bases. CDR1 and CDR2 from the germline V gene are TSWWSYY and QGS. The CDR3 contains 26 residues. The CDR3 sequence is CAPGGRPSYQDLLWGILDWDTRQMFF. In DNA, the CDR3 is TGTGCTCCTGGGGGCCGGCCTTCCTACCAAGACCTCCTCTGGGGGATACTAGATTGGGACACCCGACAGATGTTTTTC.

A word on this clone: TCRdb's listed protein matches a much larger clone and diverges from this DNA's translation at residue 16, likely through a read error; the protein shown comes from the DNA. The chain links TRDV2 to TRDJ3, with TRDD3 matching 7 bases. The CDR3 has 20 amino acids. Germline CDR1 and CDR2: GEAIGNYY and EKD. CDR3 coding DNA: TGTGCCTGTGACACCGCGGGGGGGATGCGCAGCTCCTGGGACACCCAACAGATGTTTTTC. As protein: CACDTAGGMRSSWDTQQMFF.

Note on this clone: TCRdb attributes to this sequence the protein of a much larger clone, which differs from the DNA translation at residue 11; a read error is likely, and the protein displayed is translated from the DNA. The chain's CDR3 is CACDTILGGGLYTDKLIF. DNA for the CDR3: TGTGCCTGTGACACCATCCTGGGTGGGGGTCTCTACACCGATAAACTCATCTTT. The chain has TRDV2 and TRDJ1; tentative D call: TRDD3 (6 bases). This CDR3 is 18 amino acids long. Trimming pared 0 bases from V and 0 bases from J, leaving 19 bases between. Germline V gene data show CDR1 as GEAIGNYY and CDR2 as EKD.

Notes on this clone: The TCRdb protein, from a much larger clone, departs from this DNA's translation at residue 12, likely by read error; the protein shown derives from the DNA. The V call is TRDV2, the J call TRDJ1, with TRDD3 identical over 12 bases. V lost 0 bases, J lost 9 bases, and 7 bases stayed unmatched. The germline CDR1 and CDR2 sequences are GEAIGNYY and EKD. The CDR3 has 15 amino acids. The CDR3 reads CACDTLGDTRGELIF. The CDR3, as DNA: TGTGCCTGTGACACCCTGGGGGATACGCGGGGTGAACTCATCTTT.

Comment on this clone: TCRdb's protein, taken from a much larger clone, differs from this DNA's translation at residue 10, likely owing to a read error; the protein displayed comes from the DNA. The rearrangement uses TRAV38-2/DV8 and TRDJ1, with 10 positions matching TRDD3. The CDR3 sequence is 26 residues long. V gave up 1 base and J gave up 0 bases; unmatched junction bases: 33. In germline, CDR1 is TSESDYY, CDR2 QEAYKQQN. CDR3 protein: CAYRSQKPFPKEGGGYPPWYTDKLIF. In DNA form, the CDR3 reads TGTGCTTATAGGAGCCAAAAACCCTTCCCAAAAGAAGGTGGGGGATACCCCCCGTGGTACACCGATAAACTCATCTTT.

A remark on this clone: The limits of the CDR3 on the DNA are not certain, so only TCRdb's listed CDR3 is given. The J gene corresponds to TRDJ2; a V gene call is absent. Inclusive of both ends, the CDR3 amounts to 14 amino acids. The CDR3 loop is CAFSVASGNTPLIF.

Concerning this clone itself: A far bigger clonotype differs at one base, so this is likely a read error. The same CDR3 can be traced to other DNA sequences in this sample. The gene calls are TRDV2 and TRDJ3; TRDD3 agrees at 10 bases. Germline values: CDR1 GEAIGNYY, CDR2 EKD. The CDR3 length is 20 residues. The CDR3 DNA follows: TGTGCCTGTGACTTCGTACTGGGGGATCCGAGCTCCTGGGACACCCGGCAGATGTTTTTC. Its translation: CACDFVLGDPSSWDTRQMFF.

This clone counts as medium-sized. This likely stems from a read error, as it lies one base from a far larger clone. CDR3 loop: CACVEVSTTNKLIF. In DNA, the CDR3 is TGTGCCTGTGTGGAGGTTTCGACCACCAATAAACTCATCTTT. V gene TRDV2 combines with J gene TRDJ1; no reliable D call. The CDR3 is 14 amino acids. The germline V gene encodes CDR1 GEAIGNYY and CDR2 EKD.

Judged by abundance, this clone is medium-sized (0.01 to 0.1%). Only one base separates this from a far larger clonotype, so it likely reflects a read error. Other DNA sequences in this specimen translate into the identical CDR3. J is TRDJ1 and V is TRDV1; 7 bases align to TRDD3. The J segment lost 1 base and the V segment lost 0 bases, leaving 8 bases of the junction unmatched. The CDR3 sequence is 17 residues long. Germline V gene lookup returns CDR1 TSWWSYY and CDR2 QGS. The CDR3 coding sequence is TGTGCTCTTGGGGAACTATACTGGGGCCGCTCCACCGATAAACTCATCTTT. It yields the protein CALGELYWGRSTDKLIF.

By sample share, this clone is large. This specimen includes other DNA sequences encoding the same CDR3. The rearrangement links TRDV2 to TRDJ1, with D possibly being TRDD3 (5 bases). Germline V gene data show CDR1 as GEAIGNYY and CDR2 as EKD. The CDR3 loop spans 16 amino acids. V lost 3 bases and J 0 bases, leaving 16 bases between the germline ends. This CDR3 is CACDFVGSTNTDKLIF. The CDR3 DNA reads TGTGCCTGTGACTTCGTGGGGAGCACAAACACCGATAAACTCATCTTT.